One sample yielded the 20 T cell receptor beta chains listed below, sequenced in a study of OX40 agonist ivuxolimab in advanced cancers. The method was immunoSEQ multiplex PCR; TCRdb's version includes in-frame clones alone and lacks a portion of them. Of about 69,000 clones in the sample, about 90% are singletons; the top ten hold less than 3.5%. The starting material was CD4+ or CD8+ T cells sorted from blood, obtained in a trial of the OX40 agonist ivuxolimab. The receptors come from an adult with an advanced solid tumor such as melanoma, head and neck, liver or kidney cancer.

CDR3 amino acids: CASSLREQTTAFF. DNA of the CDR3: TGTGCCAGTTCTCTTCGCGAGCAGACGACAGCTTTCTTT. The gene calls are TRBV19 and TRBJ1-1; no clear D gene. Germline V CDR1 and CDR2: LNHDA, SQIVND (reference sequence). This CDR3 spans 13 amino acids. V was cut by 8 bases and J by 10 bases, with 20 bases left in between.

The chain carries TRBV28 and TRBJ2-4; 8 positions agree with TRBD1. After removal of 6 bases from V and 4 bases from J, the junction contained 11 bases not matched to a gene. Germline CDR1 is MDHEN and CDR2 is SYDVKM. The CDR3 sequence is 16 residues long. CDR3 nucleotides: TGTGCCAGCAGAACCTCCGGGACAGGAGGAAAAAACATTCAGTACTTC. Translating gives CASRTSGTGGKNIQYF.

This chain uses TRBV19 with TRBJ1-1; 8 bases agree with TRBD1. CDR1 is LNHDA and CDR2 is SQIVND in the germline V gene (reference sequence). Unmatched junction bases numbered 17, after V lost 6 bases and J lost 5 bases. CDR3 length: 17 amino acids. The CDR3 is CASRLFQGAPRGTEAFF. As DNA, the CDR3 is TGTGCCAGTAGGCTGTTCCAGGGGGCGCCGAGAGGGACTGAAGCTTTCTTT.

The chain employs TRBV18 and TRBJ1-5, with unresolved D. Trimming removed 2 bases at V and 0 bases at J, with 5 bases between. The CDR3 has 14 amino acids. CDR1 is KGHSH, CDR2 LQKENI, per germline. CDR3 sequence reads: CASSPIDSNQPQHF. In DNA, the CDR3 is TGTGCCAGCTCACCAATAGATAGCAATCAGCCCCAGCATTTT.

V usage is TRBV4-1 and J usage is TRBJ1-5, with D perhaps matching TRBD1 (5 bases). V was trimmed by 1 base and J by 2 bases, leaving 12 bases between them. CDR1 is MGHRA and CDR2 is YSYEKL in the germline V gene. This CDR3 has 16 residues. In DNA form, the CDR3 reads TGCGCCAGCAGCCAAGGCCTACAGGAGCGCAATCAGCCCCAGCATTTT. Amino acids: CASSQGLQERNQPQHF.

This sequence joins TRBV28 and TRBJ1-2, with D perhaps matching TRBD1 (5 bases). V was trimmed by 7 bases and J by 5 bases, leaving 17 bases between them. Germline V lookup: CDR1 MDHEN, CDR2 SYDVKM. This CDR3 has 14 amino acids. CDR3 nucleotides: TGTGCCAGCACCGAGGCCGACAGAAGATATGGCTACACCTTC. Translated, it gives CASTEADRRYGYTF.

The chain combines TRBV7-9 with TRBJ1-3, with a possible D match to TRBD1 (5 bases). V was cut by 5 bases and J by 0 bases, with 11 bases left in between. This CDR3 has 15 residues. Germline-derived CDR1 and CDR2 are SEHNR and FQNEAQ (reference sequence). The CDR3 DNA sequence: TGTGCCAGCAGCGCGACAGCCGCCTCTGGAAACACCATATATTTT. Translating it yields CASSATAASGNTIYF.

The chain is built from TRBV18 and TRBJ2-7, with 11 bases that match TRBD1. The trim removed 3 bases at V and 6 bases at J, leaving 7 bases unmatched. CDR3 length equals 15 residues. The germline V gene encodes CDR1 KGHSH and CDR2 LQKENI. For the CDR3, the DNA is TGTGCCAGCTCACCTCTGGACAGGGGGCAAGGCGAGCAGTACTTC. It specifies CASSPLDRGQGEQYF. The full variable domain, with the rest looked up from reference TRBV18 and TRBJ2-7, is NAGVMQNPRHLVRRRGQEARLRCSPMKGHSHVYWYRQLPEEGLKFMVYLQKENIIDESGMPKERFSAEFPKEGPSILRIQQVVRGDSAAYFCASSPLDRGQGEQYFGPGTRLTVT.

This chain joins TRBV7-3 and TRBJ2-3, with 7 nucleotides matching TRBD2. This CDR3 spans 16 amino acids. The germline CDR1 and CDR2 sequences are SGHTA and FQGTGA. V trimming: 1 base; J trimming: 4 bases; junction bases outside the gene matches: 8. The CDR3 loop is CASSLIAQRGADTQYF. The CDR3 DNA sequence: TGTGCCAGCAGCTTAATTGCCCAGCGGGGTGCAGATACGCAGTATTTT.

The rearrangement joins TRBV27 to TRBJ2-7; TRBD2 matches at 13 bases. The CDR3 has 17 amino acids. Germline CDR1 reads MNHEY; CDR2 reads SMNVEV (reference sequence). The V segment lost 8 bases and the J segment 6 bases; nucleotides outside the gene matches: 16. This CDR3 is CASGTPGLAGKNFEQYF. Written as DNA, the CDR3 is TGTGCCAGCGGTACTCCGGGACTAGCGGGAAAGAACTTCGAGCAGTACTTC.

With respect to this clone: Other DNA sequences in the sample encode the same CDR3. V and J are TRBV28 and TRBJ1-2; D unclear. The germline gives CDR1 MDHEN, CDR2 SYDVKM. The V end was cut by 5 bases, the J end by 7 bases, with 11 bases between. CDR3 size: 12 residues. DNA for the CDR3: TGTGCCAGCAGTGACGCCCTGAGTGGCTACACCTTC. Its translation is CASSDALSGYTF.

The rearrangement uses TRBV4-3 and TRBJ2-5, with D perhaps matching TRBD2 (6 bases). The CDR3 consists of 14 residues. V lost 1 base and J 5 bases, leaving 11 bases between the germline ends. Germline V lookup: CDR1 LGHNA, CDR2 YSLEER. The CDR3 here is CASSQGAGRETQYF. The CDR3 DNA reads TGCGCCAGCAGCCAAGGGGCAGGGAGGGAGACCCAGTACTTC.

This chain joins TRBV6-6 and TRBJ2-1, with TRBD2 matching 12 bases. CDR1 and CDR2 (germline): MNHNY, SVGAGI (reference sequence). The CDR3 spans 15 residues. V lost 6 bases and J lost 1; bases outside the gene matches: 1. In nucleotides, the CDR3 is TGTGCCAGCAGGACTAGCGGGAGTTCCTACAATGAGCAGTTCTTC. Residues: CASRTSGSSYNEQFF.

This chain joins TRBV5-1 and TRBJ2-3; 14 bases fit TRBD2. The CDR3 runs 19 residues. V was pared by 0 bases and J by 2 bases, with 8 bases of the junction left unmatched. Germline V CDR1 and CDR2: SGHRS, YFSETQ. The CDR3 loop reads CASSLGLAGGQSYTDTQYF. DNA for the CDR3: TGCGCCAGCAGCTTGGGACTAGCGGGAGGGCAATCCTACACAGATACGCAGTATTTT.

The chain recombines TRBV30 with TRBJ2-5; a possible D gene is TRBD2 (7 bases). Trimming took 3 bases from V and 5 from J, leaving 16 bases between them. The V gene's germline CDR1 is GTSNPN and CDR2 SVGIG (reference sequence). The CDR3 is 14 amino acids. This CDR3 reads CAWRTRGGPETQYF. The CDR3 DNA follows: TGTGCCTGGAGGACTAGGGGGGGCCCGGAGACCCAGTACTTC.

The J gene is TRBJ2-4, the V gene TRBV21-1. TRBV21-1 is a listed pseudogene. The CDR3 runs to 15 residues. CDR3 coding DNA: TGTGCCAGCAGCTCCCGGGGACGGAGCAAAAACATTCAGTACTTC. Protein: CASSSRGRSKNIQYF.

Written as DNA, the CDR3 is TGTGCCAGCAGCTTCGACAGCTACGAGCAGTACTTC. Translation gives CASSFDSYEQYF. The chain joins TRBV7-9 to TRBJ2-7, with D possibly matching TRBD1 (5 bases). Trimming removed 3 bases from V and 3 bases from J, with 6 bases in between. The germline gives CDR1 SEHNR, CDR2 FQNEAQ (reference sequence). The CDR3 consists of 12 residues.

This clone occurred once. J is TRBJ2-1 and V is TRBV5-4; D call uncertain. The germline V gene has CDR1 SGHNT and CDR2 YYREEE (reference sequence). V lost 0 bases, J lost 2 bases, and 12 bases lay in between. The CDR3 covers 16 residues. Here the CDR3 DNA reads TGTGCCAGCAGCTTGGAGGTCGGGCCGACCTACAATGAGCAGTTCTTC. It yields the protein CASSLEVGPTYNEQFF. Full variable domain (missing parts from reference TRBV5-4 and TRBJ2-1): ETGVTQSPTHLIKTRGQQVTLRCSSQSGHNTVSWYQQALGQGPQFIFQYYREEENGRGNFPPRFSGLQFPNYSSELNVNALELDDSALYLCASSLEVGPTYNEQFFGPGTRLTVL.

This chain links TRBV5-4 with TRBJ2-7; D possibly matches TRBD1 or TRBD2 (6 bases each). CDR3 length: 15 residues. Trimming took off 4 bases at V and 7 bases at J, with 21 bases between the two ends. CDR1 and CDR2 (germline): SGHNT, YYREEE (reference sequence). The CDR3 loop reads CASSPLGLSQGEQYF. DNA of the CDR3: TGTGCCAGCAGCCCGTTGGGACTTTCCCAGGGGGAGCAGTACTTC.

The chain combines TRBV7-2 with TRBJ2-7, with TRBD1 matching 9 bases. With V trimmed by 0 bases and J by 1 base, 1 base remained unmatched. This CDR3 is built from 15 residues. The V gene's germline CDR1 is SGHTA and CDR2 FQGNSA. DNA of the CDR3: TGTGCCAGCAGCTTAGCAGGACAGGGGTCCTACGAGCAGTACTTC. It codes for CASSLAGQGSYEQYF.